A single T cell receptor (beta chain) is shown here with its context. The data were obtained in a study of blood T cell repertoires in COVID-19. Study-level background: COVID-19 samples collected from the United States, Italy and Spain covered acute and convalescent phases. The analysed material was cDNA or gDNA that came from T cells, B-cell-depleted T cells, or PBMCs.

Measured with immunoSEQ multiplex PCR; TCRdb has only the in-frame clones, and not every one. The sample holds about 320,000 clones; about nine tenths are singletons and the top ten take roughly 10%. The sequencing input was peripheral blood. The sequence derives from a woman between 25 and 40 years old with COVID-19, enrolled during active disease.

This CDR3 is CATSRGTGGYQPQHF. In nucleotides, the CDR3 is TGTGCCACCAGCAGGGGGACAGGGGGTTACCAGCCCCAGCATTTT. This chain joins TRBV15 and TRBJ1-5; 11 nucleotides line up with TRBD1. The junction had 5 bases not matched to a gene; V was cut back by 3 bases and J by 7 bases. In germline, CDR1 is LNHNV, CDR2 YYDKDF (reference sequence). The CDR3 is 15 residues long. The entire variable domain, with the rest obtained from reference TRBV15 and TRBJ1-5, is as follows: DAMVIQNPRYQVTQFGKPVTLSCSQTLNHNVMYWYQQKSSQAPKLLFHYYDKDFNNEADTPDNFQSRRPNTSFCFLDIRSPGLGDTAMYLCATSRGTGGYQPQHFGDGTRLSIL.